One sample yielded the 11 T cell receptor beta chains listed below, sequenced in a study of tumor-infiltrating lymphocytes in primary liver carcinoma. The input was 500 ng total RNA; TCR beta cDNA was made from it with a constant-region primer. Libraries for TCR beta were built through three nested multiplex PCR rounds, which together made up a slightly modified ARM-PCR procedure. Researchers ran the first two PCR rounds for ten to eleven cycles each with TRBV1-TRBV30 forward primers and a C-beta reverse primer. TCRdb independently ran MiXCR on the multiplex PCR reads; one entry per CDR3 protein. Found here are 310,000 or so distinct CDR3 sequences, about 65% of them singletons; the top ten hold about 6.3%. For blood RNA, unsorted whole blood served as the source, and germline DNA was extracted too. The sequencing sample was made of peripheral blood. The receptor set was obtained from a man aged 35-49 years with primary liver carcinoma and hepatitis B virus infection.

Of note for this clonotype: Germline and junction disagree at one end, which may indicate a read error. V gene TRBV6-6 combines with J gene TRBJ1-1, with D possibly TRBD1 on 5 matching bases. CDR1 is MNHNY, CDR2 SVGAGI, per germline (reference sequence). This CDR3 contains 13 residues. The CDR3 nucleotides are TGTGCCAGCAGTCCCAGGGCGAACATTGAAACTTTCTTT. Protein product: CASSPRANIETFF.

As concerns this clonotype: This may be a read error, as it is one base from a much larger clone. The rearrangement links TRBV10-3 to TRBJ2-7, with D possibly called TRBD1 or TRBD2 (6 bases each). The V end lost 10 bases, the J end lost 6 bases, and 19 bases lay between the germline ends. Germline V gene data show CDR1 as ENHRY and CDR2 as SYGVKD. This CDR3 is 13 amino acids long. The CDR3 reads CATARDTAGEQYF. The CDR3 nucleotides are TGTGCCACCGCACGGGACACAGCGGGCGAGCAGTACTTC.

In regard to this clonotype: The missing conserved phenylalanine or tryptophan at the end of this CDR3 makes a read error likely. The chain has TRBV7-9 and TRBJ2-7; 9 bases fit TRBD1. Trimming removed 5 bases from V and 4 bases from J; junction bases left unmatched: 3. The CDR3 totals 13 residues. Looked up from germline, CDR1 is SEHNR and CDR2 is FQNEAQ (reference sequence). The CDR3 sequence is CASSRDREYEQYL. CDR3 in DNA: TGTGCCAGCAGCCGGGACAGGGAATACGAGCAGTACCTC.

In the case of this clonotype: An end of the junction does not agree with germline; a read error may underlie this. The rearrangement joins TRBV4-1 to TRBJ1-6, with D hard to call. In germline, CDR1 is MGHRA, CDR2 YSYEKL. The length of the CDR3 is 15 residues. The CDR3 protein is CASNQVRVSGSPLHF. DNA for the CDR3: TGCGCCAGCAACCAAGTTCGGGTTTCGGGTTCACCCCTCCACTTT.

On this clonotype itself: At one end the junction does not follow the germline gene, possibly because of a read error. V is TRBV7-7 and J is TRBJ2-2; D remains unclear. Germline CDR1 SSHAT, CDR2 FNYEAQ (reference sequence). The CDR3 runs to 13 residues. In nucleotides, the CDR3 is TGTGTCAGCAGCTTAGCAGTGACCGGGGAGCTGTTTTTT. Translating it yields CVSSLAVTGELFF.

A remark on this clonotype: Relative to the germline gene, one junction end is altered; a read error may explain this. The V gene is TRBV5-6, the J gene TRBJ2-2; weak D call: TRBD1 (5 bases). Germline CDR1 is SGHDT and CDR2 is YYEEEE. CDR3 length equals 14 residues. CDR3 bases: TGTGCCGGCAGCACCAAAGGGGTCACCGGGGAGCTGTTTTTT. It yields the protein CAGSTKGVTGELFF. The full variable domain, completed using reference TRBV5-6 and TRBJ2-2, is DAGVTQSPTHLIKTRGQQVTLRCSPKSGHDTVSWYQQALGQGPQFIFQYYEEEERQRGNFPDRFSGHQFPNYSSELNVNALLLGDSALYLCAGSTKGVTGELFFGEGSRLTVL.

The rearrangement uses TRBV28 and TRBJ1-1; D not certain. V lost 6 bases to trimming and J lost 5 bases, with 19 bases between them. The V gene's germline CDR1 is MDHEN and CDR2 SYDVKM. This CDR3 has 15 amino acids. CDR3 DNA: TGTGCCAGCAGGGAGGGAACGGGCCTTGGGACTGAAGCTTTCTTT. It encodes CASREGTGLGTEAFF.

As regards this clonotype: The junction departs from germline at one end; a sequencing error may be responsible. CDR3: CASSLDVRFTDTRYF. The DNA of the CDR3 is TGTGCCAGCAGCTTGGATGTCCGTTTCACAGATACGCGGTATTTT. This rearrangement joins TRBV5-4 to TRBJ2-3; D unresolved. CDR3 length: 15 residues. Germline assignment: CDR1 SGHNT and CDR2 YYREEE (reference sequence).

There are many counts of this clonotype. This chain uses TRBV6-1 with TRBJ2-4; tentatively, D is TRBD1 (6 bases). V lost 0 bases and J 4 bases, leaving 19 bases between the germline ends. The length of the CDR3 is 18 residues. Germline V gives CDR1 MNHNS, CDR2 SASEGT. The CDR3 nucleotides are TGTGCCAGCAGTGAAGCGCAAGACGTCGGGACACCGAAAAACATTCAGTACTTC. Its translation is CASSEAQDVGTPKNIQYF.

This clonotype showed up just a few times. V and J are TRBV5-1 and TRBJ2-2; D gene uncertain. This CDR3 spans 17 amino acids. V was shortened by 4 bases and J by 0 bases, with 16 bases between the two germline ends. The V gene's germline CDR1 is SGHRS and CDR2 YFSETQ. The CDR3 loop reads CASSPARGNPNTGELFF. The DNA for the CDR3 is TGCGCCAGCAGCCCCGCCAGAGGAAACCCGAACACCGGGGAGCTGTTTTTT.

This clonotype occurred many times. The chain combines TRBV12-3 or TRBV12-4 with TRBJ2-2, with a tentative D call TRBD1 (6 bases). With 4 bases removed from V and 2 bases from J, the gap between germline ends came to 8 bases. This CDR3 is built from 14 residues. CDR3 nucleotide sequence: TGTGCCAGCAGTTGGACAGCCAACACCGGGGAGCTGTTTTTT. This sequence encodes CASSWTANTGELFF.